This TCR beta chain stems from a study of T cells after yellow fever vaccination. Notes on the study in general: Although most clonotypes did not, a small share appeared in both CD4 and CD8 compartments.

This CDR3 contains 13 residues. Germline trimming cut 4 bases from V and 3 bases from J; bases unmatched to any gene: 3. Germline CDR1 reads SGHRS; CDR2 reads YFSETQ. TCRdb called the 5' RACE reads again in MiXCR, with one record for every CDR3 protein. The data contain around 320,000 distinct CDR3 sequences, roughly 10% of them singletons. About this clonotype itself: Its antigen is unknown.

The source was CD4+ T cells sorted from PBMCs, collected 45 days after the yellow fever booster vaccination. This TCR was recovered from a man aged 18 to 29 who received the YFV17D yellow fever vaccine. The V gene is TRBV5-1, the J gene TRBJ2-5, with 7 bases that match TRBD1. The CDR3 reads CASSQGQKETQYF. In nucleotides, the CDR3 is TGCGCCAGCAGCCAGGGACAGAAAGAGACCCAGTACTTC.